A single sample is the source of the 18 T cell receptor beta chains below, sequenced in a study of blood T cell repertoires in COVID-19. Repertoires were generated with immunoSEQ multiplex PCR, while TCRdb's copy carries only in-frame clones and drops some. The sample consists of about 210,000 clones, approximately 80% of them appearing once. What was sequenced was PBMCs or T cells enriched from blood (not recorded which). The receptors originated from a man aged 40-50 years who had recovered from COVID-19.

This sequence joins TRBV2 and TRBJ1-2, with 9 bases aligning to TRBD1. This CDR3 comprises 13 residues. The germline CDR1 and CDR2 sequences are SNHLY and FYNNEI. V dropped 6 bases and J dropped 7; count of bases not matched to a gene: 6. CDR3 bases: TGTGCCAGCAGCTATGGGACAGGGAGTGGCTACACCTTC. As protein: CASSYGTGSGYTF. Combining the CDR3 with reference TRBV2 and TRBJ1-2 gives the whole variable domain EPEVTQTPSHQVTQMGQEVILRCVPISNHLYFYWYRQILGQKVEFLVSFYNNEISEKSEIFDDQFSVERPDGSNFTLKIRSTKLEDSAMYFCASSYGTGSGYTFGSGTRLTVV.

The chain combines TRBV7-3 with TRBJ2-1, with a possible D match to TRBD2 (5 bases). The V end was cut by 2 bases, the J end by 2 bases, with 10 bases between. There are 15 residues in the CDR3. Germline CDR1 and CDR2: SGHTA and FQGTGA. This CDR3 is CASSLRDNPYNEQFF. In DNA form, the CDR3 reads TGTGCCAGCAGCTTACGGGATAACCCCTACAATGAGCAGTTCTTC.

V is TRBV5-1 and J is TRBJ2-2; D is uncertain. CDR1 is SGHRS, CDR2 YFSETQ, per germline. The CDR3 extends over 15 amino acids. Trimming removed 1 base from V and 0 bases from J, with 7 bases in between. The CDR3: CASSLSDPNTGELFF. The CDR3 bases are TGCGCCAGCAGCTTGTCAGATCCGAACACCGGGGAGCTGTTTTTT.

The chain recombines TRBV19 with TRBJ2-3, with TRBD2 identical over 7 bases. V lost 7 bases to trimming and J lost 0 bases; unmatched junction nucleotides: 7. This CDR3 has 15 residues. The germline CDR1 and CDR2 sequences are LNHDA and SQIVND (reference sequence). As DNA, the CDR3 is TGTGCCAGTACGGGGGGAACGTCTAGCACAGATACGCAGTATTTT. Its protein is CASTGGTSSTDTQYF.

This clone has just a few counts. The J gene is TRBJ1-1, the V gene TRBV12-5, with TRBD1 as a possible D gene (6 bases). CDR3 length: 15 amino acids. Between the trimmed V and J ends, which lost 5 bases and 2 bases, there was a span of 15 bases. The germline V gene encodes CDR1 LGHNT and CDR2 FRNRAP. The CDR3 DNA sequence: TGTGCTAGTGGTCCCCGACAGGTGGGAAACACTGAAGCTTTCTTT. Protein sequence: CASGPRQVGNTEAFF.

This sequence joins TRBV18 and TRBJ2-1; a weak D match, TRBD2 (5 bases). Germline CDR1 is KGHSH and CDR2 is LQKENI. The V gene lost 2 bases and the J gene lost 8 bases, with 13 bases spanning the gap. The CDR3 spans 14 residues. The CDR3 spells CASSPFIGMDEQFF. The CDR3 bases are TGTGCCAGCTCACCATTCATCGGGATGGATGAGCAGTTCTTC.

This rearrangement joins TRBV18 to TRBJ1-2; 7 bases line up with TRBD1. The germline gives CDR1 KGHSH, CDR2 LQKENI. Trimming removed 3 bases from V and 4 bases from J; junction bases left unmatched: 11. This CDR3 is 16 amino acids long. In DNA, the CDR3 is TGTGCCAGCTCACCCTACGAAGGGGGCTCGGGCTATGGCTACACCTTC. This encodes CASSPYEGGSGYGYTF.

This rearrangement joins TRBV11-2 to TRBJ2-2; the D gene is possibly TRBD2 (6 bases). Trimming shortened V by 5 bases and J by 5 bases, and 18 bases separated the two germline ends. This CDR3 is 16 amino acids long. Germline lookup yields CDR1 SGHAT and CDR2 FQNNGV. CDR3 protein: CASSPPRRAGTGELFF. The CDR3 DNA sequence: TGTGCCAGCAGCCCTCCGAGGAGGGCGGGGACCGGGGAGCTGTTTTTT.

The table lists this clone with a count of one. The V call is TRBV30, the J call TRBJ2-7; 10 nucleotides match TRBD2. There are 21 residues in the CDR3. Trimming removed 0 bases from V and 4 bases from J; junction bases left unmatched: 24. Germline-derived CDR1 and CDR2 are GTSNPN and SVGIG (reference sequence). In nucleotides, the CDR3 is TGTGCCTGGAGTGTACGCCTAGGCGGCAGGGACTCAAGCGGGAGGGGGTACGAGCAGTACTTC. Its translation is CAWSVRLGGRDSSGRGYEQYF.

CDR3 in amino acids: CATSRDYKNTIYF. The CDR3 region has the DNA TGTGCCACCAGCAGAGATTACAAAAACACCATATATTTT. This sequence joins TRBV15 and TRBJ1-3; D not certain. CDR3 length: 13 amino acids. The germline V gene encodes CDR1 LNHNV and CDR2 YYDKDF (reference sequence). Trimming pared 0 bases from V and 6 bases from J, leaving 6 bases between.

The chain uses TRBV7-3 and TRBJ2-3; 8 positions agree with TRBD2. The J segment lost 4 bases and the V segment lost 2 bases, leaving 2 bases of the junction unmatched. The CDR3 totals 14 residues. Germline V gene lookup returns CDR1 SGHTA and CDR2 FQGTGA. This CDR3 reads CASSLGLAADTQYF. DNA of the CDR3: TGTGCCAGCAGCTTAGGACTAGCAGCAGATACGCAGTATTTT.

J is TRBJ1-2 and V is TRBV5-6; unclear D gene. CDR3 length: 13 residues. The ends were cut back, 0 bases at V and 7 bases at J, with 10 bases in the middle. The germline CDR1 and CDR2 sequences are SGHDT and YYEEEE. The CDR3 protein is CASSLVVASGYTF. The CDR3 nucleotides are TGTGCCAGCAGCTTGGTAGTTGCTTCTGGCTACACCTTC.

This clone has just a few counts. V usage is TRBV4-2 and J usage is TRBJ1-3, with D possibly being TRBD1 (5 bases). In germline, CDR1 is LGHNA, CDR2 YNFKEQ. V was trimmed by 7 bases and J by 4 bases, leaving 8 bases between them. This CDR3 is 12 amino acids long. The CDR3 region is CASNGGGNTIYF. The CDR3 region has the DNA TGTGCCAGCAACGGGGGAGGAAACACCATATATTTT.

CDR3 sequence: CASSPRQGGEDTQYF. CDR3 DNA: TGTGCCAGCAGCCCTCGACAGGGGGGCGAAGATACGCAGTATTTT. This chain joins TRBV5-4 and TRBJ2-3; 9 nucleotides match TRBD1. The CDR3 runs to 15 residues. Germline values: CDR1 SGHNT, CDR2 YYREEE (reference sequence). V gave up 4 bases and J gave up 5 bases; unmatched junction bases: 8.

The V and J genes are TRBV5-1 and TRBJ2-7, with 9 bases that match TRBD2. Germline V gives CDR1 SGHRS, CDR2 YFSETQ. The CDR3 spans 18 residues. V trimming: 0 bases; J trimming: 6 bases; junction bases outside the gene matches: 16. CDR3 region: CASSLGRLGGRAPREQYF. The CDR3 DNA reads as TGCGCCAGCAGCTTGGGACGGCTGGGCGGGAGGGCCCCCCGCGAGCAGTACTTC.

The rearrangement joins TRBV24-1 to TRBJ1-5, with TRBD1 matching 7 bases. The CDR3 extends over 15 amino acids. After removal of 2 bases from V and 6 bases from J, the junction contained 6 bases not matched to a gene. Germline assignment: CDR1 KGHDR and CDR2 SFDVKD. This chain's CDR3 is CATSDSTGPSQPQHF. CDR3 DNA sequence: TGTGCCACCAGTGATTCGACAGGGCCGAGTCAGCCCCAGCATTTT.

The V call is TRBV25-1, the J call TRBJ1-6; TRBD1 is a possible D gene (5 bases). Germline CDR1 is MGHDK and CDR2 is SYGVNS. The CDR3 is 13 residues long. Trimming took 6 bases from V and 19 from J, leaving 22 bases between them. The DNA for the CDR3 is TGTGCCAGCAGACTCGGGACTACAACTCTCCAACACTTT. Its translation is CASRLGTTTLQHF.

The chain is built from TRBV2 and TRBJ1-2; possibly TRBD1 for D (5 bases). V was clipped by 7 bases and J by 4 bases, with 10 bases between them. CDR1 is SNHLY, CDR2 FYNNEI, per germline. The CDR3 extends over 12 amino acids. This CDR3 reads CASIGAVYGYTF. DNA of the CDR3: TGTGCCAGCATTGGGGCAGTCTATGGCTACACCTTC.